Shown below are 7 T cell receptor beta chains from a single sample sequenced in a study of T-cell reconstitution after alpha-beta-depleted transplantation in children. Unique molecular identifiers were built into the TCRbeta library. One entry per CDR3 protein results from TCRdb running MiXCR on the PCR reads. This table holds about 610,000 distinct CDR3 sequences, 8% to 11% found once. The specimen comprised PBMCs from the stem cell graft donor, sampled from the stem cell graft. These receptors were obtained from a human donor who donated a stem cell graft to a child with acute myeloid leukemia.

V gene TRBV27 combines with J gene TRBJ1-2, with a possible D match to TRBD1 (5 bases). Trimming cost V 5 bases and J 8 bases, with 12 bases left between them. This CDR3 has 12 amino acids. Looked up from germline, CDR1 is MNHEY and CDR2 is SMNVEV (reference sequence). Here the CDR3 reads CASSLDGGGYTF. CDR3 coding DNA: TGTGCCAGCAGTCTCGACGGGGGGGGCTACACCTTC.

J is TRBJ2-7 and V is TRBV18, with TRBD2 matching over 8 bases. This CDR3 has 16 amino acids. V was pared by 5 bases and J by 5 bases, with 14 bases of the junction left unmatched. CDR1 and CDR2 from the germline V gene are KGHSH and LQKENI. CDR3 amino acids: CASSVLGTREGHEQYF. In DNA form, the CDR3 reads TGTGCCAGCTCAGTCCTCGGGACTAGGGAGGGCCACGAGCAGTACTTC. Full variable domain (remainder filled in from reference TRBV18 and TRBJ2-7): NAGVMQNPRHLVRRRGQEARLRCSPMKGHSHVYWYRQLPEEGLKFMVYLQKENIIDESGMPKERFSAEFPKEGPSILRIQQVVRGDSAAYFCASSVLGTREGHEQYFGPGTRLTVT.

This sequence joins TRBV28 and TRBJ1-2; TRBD1 matches 7 bases. CDR1 is MDHEN, CDR2 SYDVKM, per germline. There are 14 residues in the CDR3. V lost 5 bases and J lost 4; bases outside the gene matches: 7. The CDR3 sequence is CASSARGASYGYTF. The CDR3 DNA is TGTGCCAGCAGTGCCAGGGGGGCCAGCTATGGCTACACCTTC.

This clonotype was detected only a few times. This chain joins TRBV24-1 and TRBJ2-7, with 8 bases matching TRBD1. J gave up 4 bases and V 3 bases, and 7 bases lay outside the gene matches. Germline V gene data show CDR1 as KGHDR and CDR2 as SFDVKD. This CDR3 is built from 15 residues. This CDR3 reads CATSDGAGTGYEQYF. The CDR3, as DNA: TGTGCCACCAGTGATGGCGCCGGGACAGGTTACGAGCAGTACTTC.

The CDR3 is CATSRGGTGYNQPQHF. Written as DNA, the CDR3 is TGTGCCACCAGCAGAGGAGGGACAGGGTACAATCAGCCCCAGCATTTT. The chain is built from TRBV15 and TRBJ1-5; 9 bases are shared with TRBD1. V shed 1 base, J shed 3 bases, and the junction held 4 bases outside the gene matches. This CDR3 has 16 residues. Germline V CDR1 and CDR2: LNHNV, YYDKDF (reference sequence).

This clonotype appeared a few times. The chain is built from TRBV6-2 or TRBV6-3 and TRBJ2-5, with D uncertain. Trimming took off 2 bases at V and 7 bases at J, with 11 bases between the two ends. Looked up from germline, CDR1 is MNHEY and CDR2 is SVGEGT. The CDR3 consists of 13 residues. CDR3 coding DNA: TGTGCCAGCAGTTACGGGTCATTTGGGACCCAGTACTTC. Encoded protein: CASSYGSFGTQYF.

CDR3 DNA sequence: TGTGCCAGTACCTCACAGGGGATGGACACTGAAGCTTTCTTT. Translated, it gives CASTSQGMDTEAFF. The chain carries TRBV19 and TRBJ1-1; the match to TRBD1 covers 7 bases. The CDR3 sequence is 14 residues long. V was clipped by 7 bases and J by 3 bases; unmatched bases: 8. Germline loops: CDR1 LNHDA, CDR2 SQIVND (reference sequence). Together with reference TRBV19 and TRBJ1-1, the CDR3 gives the full variable domain: DGGITQSPKYLFRKEGQNVTLSCEQNLNHDAMYWYRQDPGQGLRLIYYSQIVNDFQKGDIAEGYSVSREKKESFPLTVTSAQKNPTAFYLCASTSQGMDTEAFFGQGTRLTVV.